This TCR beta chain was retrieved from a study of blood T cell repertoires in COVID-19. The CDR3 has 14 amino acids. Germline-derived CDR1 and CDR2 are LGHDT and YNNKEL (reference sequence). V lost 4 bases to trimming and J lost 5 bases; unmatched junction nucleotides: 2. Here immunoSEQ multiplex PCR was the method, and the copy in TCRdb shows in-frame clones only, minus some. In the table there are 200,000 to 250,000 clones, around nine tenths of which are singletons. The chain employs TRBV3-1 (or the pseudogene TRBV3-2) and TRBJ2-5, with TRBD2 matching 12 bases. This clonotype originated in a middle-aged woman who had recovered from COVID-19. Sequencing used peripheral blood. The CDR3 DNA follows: TGTGCCAGCAGCCCGCTAGCGGGGGGGGAGACCCAGTACTTC. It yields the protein CASSPLAGGETQYF.